The sequence of this T cell receptor (beta chain) was determined in a study of blood T cell repertoires in COVID-19. About the study: Samples came from the United States, Italy and Spain, spanning acute and convalescent COVID-19. T cells, B-cell-depleted T cells, or PBMCs provided the cDNA or gDNA that served as material.

Many counts were recorded for this clone. This CDR3 is built from 16 residues. Germline CDR1 SGHAT, CDR2 FQDESV (reference sequence). V was trimmed by 9 bases and J by 5 bases, leaving 22 bases between them. Per the original data handling: Reference gene primers were amplified, and this amplification served to estimate nucleated cell counts. Produced via immunoSEQ multiplex PCR; TCRdb's table is partial and in-frame only. The D gene and trimming were derived from the DNA, and the V and J assignments and clone size from that table. The table records 75,000 to 100,000 clones, around 80% of them present only once.

This chain joins TRBV11-1 and TRBJ2-2; tentative D call: TRBD1 (8 bases). The source of this sequence is a human donor in a cohort sampled during active COVID-19. The sequenced sample was peripheral blood. CDR3 DNA: TGTGCCAGTAGCGGACAGGGAGGGCAGGAAACCGGGGAGCTGTTTTTT. It yields the protein CASSGQGGQETGELFF.